The 18 T cell receptor beta chains in this list originate from one sample, sequenced in a study of blood T cell repertoires in COVID-19. Assay used: immunoSEQ multiplex PCR; TCRdb lists only in-frame clones, some missing. The sample lists 100,000 to 150,000 clones; around nine tenths were seen once. Specimen: peripheral blood. The receptors were gathered from a woman at least 80 years old with acute or convalescent COVID-19.

The chain recombines TRBV19 with TRBJ1-5; D is possibly TRBD1 (5 bases). The germline gives CDR1 LNHDA, CDR2 SQIVND (reference sequence). V was pared by 5 bases and J by 7 bases, with 18 bases between. CDR3 size: 15 residues. As DNA, the CDR3 is TGTGCCAGTAGTCCGGGGGGAAGCAGGGCACAGCCCCAGCATTTT. It is translated as CASSPGGSRAQPQHF.

V usage is TRBV9 and J usage is TRBJ2-3; a weak D match, TRBD2 (5 bases). This CDR3 region has 12 residues. CDR1 and CDR2 (germline): SGDLS, YYNGEE. Trimming removed 0 bases from V and 9 bases from J, with 8 bases in between. For the CDR3, the DNA is TGTGCCAGCAGCGTAGGGACGGGGACGCAGTATTTT. Translating it yields CASSVGTGTQYF.

The genes are TRBV3-1 (or the pseudogene TRBV3-2) and TRBJ2-5; 7 bases are a match to TRBD2. J gave up 4 bases and V 0 bases, and 17 bases lay outside the gene matches. CDR1 is LGHDT and CDR2 is YNNKEL in the germline V gene (reference sequence). The CDR3 contains 19 residues. CDR3 region: CASSQDTQESGVLSETQYF. In DNA, the CDR3 is TGTGCCAGCAGCCAAGACACCCAAGAGAGCGGGGTATTATCAGAGACCCAGTACTTC.

The chain employs TRBV5-4 and TRBJ1-5; TRBD1 agrees at 8 bases. V lost 2 bases to trimming and J lost 0 bases; unmatched junction nucleotides: 13. This CDR3 has 19 residues. Germline CDR1 is SGHNT and CDR2 is YYREEE (reference sequence). The DNA of the CDR3 is TGTGCCAGCAGCTTAAAGGACAGGGACCCCCACTATAGCAATCAGCCCCAGCATTTT. Amino acid sequence: CASSLKDRDPHYSNQPQHF.

In regard to this clone: In this CDR3 the conserved last residue, phenylalanine or tryptophan, is missing, so a read error is likely. The chain couples TRBV7-3 to TRBJ1-2; 9 positions agree with TRBD1. CDR3 length: 14 residues. Germline CDR1 SGHTA, CDR2 FQGTGA. The ends lost 5 bases at V and 5 bases at J; junction bases unmatched: 6. This chain's CDR3 is CASSIGGTGYGYTV. The DNA for the CDR3 is TGTGCCAGCAGCATCGGGGGGACAGGGTATGGCTACACCGTC.

This clone was counted a few times. V gene TRBV3-1 (or the pseudogene TRBV3-2) combines with J gene TRBJ2-1; a possible D gene is TRBD2 (5 bases). Trimming took 3 bases from V and 6 from J, leaving 21 bases between them. This CDR3 comprises 17 residues. Germline CDR1 reads LGHDT; CDR2 reads YNNKEL (reference sequence). The CDR3 sequence: CASSHTYLAGGPNEQFF. The CDR3 DNA sequence: TGTGCCAGCAGCCATACCTACTTGGCGGGCGGGCCCAATGAGCAGTTCTTC.

The chain has TRBV7-3 and TRBJ2-2; 9 nucleotides match TRBD2. Unmatched junction bases numbered 8, after V lost 1 base and J lost 8 bases. The CDR3 has 16 amino acids. CDR1 SGHTA and CDR2 FQGTGA come from the germline V gene. CDR3 DNA: TGTGCCAGCAGCTTAATACGGCTAGCGGGGATGGGGGAGCTGTTTTTT. Translated: CASSLIRLAGMGELFF.

This clone has a single count. The rearrangement links TRBV6-1 to TRBJ1-6; D is unclear. The length of the CDR3 is 15 residues. Trimming shortened V by 1 base and J by 0 bases, and 4 bases separated the two germline ends. Germline V gene lookup returns CDR1 MNHNS and CDR2 SASEGT. The CDR3 DNA reads TGTGCCAGCAGTGAAGAGAGCTCCTATAATTCACCCCTCCACTTT. Its protein is CASSEESSYNSPLHF.

The rearrangement joins TRBV7-9 to TRBJ2-7; no clear D. Germline V gives CDR1 SEHNR, CDR2 FQNEAQ (reference sequence). The CDR3 length is 13 residues. V shed 5 bases and J shed 2 bases, with 10 bases lying between them. The DNA for the CDR3 is TGTGCCAGCAGCCCCCCTCCGGCCTACGAGCAGTACTTC. Protein sequence: CASSPPPAYEQYF.

The V call is TRBV6-6, the J call TRBJ2-1; 14 bases match TRBD2. The CDR3 has 19 residues. V was clipped by 5 bases and J by 0 bases; unmatched bases: 9. Germline lookup yields CDR1 MNHNY and CDR2 SVGAGI (reference sequence). CDR3 region: CASSPGLAGGSSSYNEQFF. As DNA, the CDR3 is TGTGCCAGCAGTCCCGGACTAGCGGGAGGTTCCAGCTCCTACAATGAGCAGTTCTTC.

This chain links TRBV6-5 with TRBJ1-6; TRBD1 is a possible D gene (5 bases). This CDR3 comprises 14 residues. Trimming stripped 2 bases from V and 8 bases from J, with 10 bases between. The germline V gene encodes CDR1 MNHEY and CDR2 SVGAGI. CDR3 DNA: TGTGCCAGCAGTTACCCAGGGCTCCATTCACCCCTCCACTTT. This sequence encodes CASSYPGLHSPLHF.

This chain links TRBV10-3 with TRBJ2-2; 11 bases are shared with TRBD2. This CDR3 spans 14 amino acids. CDR1 is ENHRY and CDR2 is SYGVKD in the germline V gene. After removal of 6 bases from V and 5 bases from J, the junction contained 2 bases not matched to a gene. The CDR3 region is CAISRTSGTGELFF. Here the CDR3 DNA reads TGTGCCATCAGCCGGACTAGCGGGACCGGGGAGCTGTTTTTT.

This clone was observed once. The junction and the germline gene differ at one end; a read error may be behind it. The chain joins TRBV5-1 to TRBJ2-3; TRBD2 matches at 8 bases. Germline-derived CDR1 and CDR2 are SGHRS and YFSETQ. The CDR3 is 15 amino acids. CDR3 region: CASSLERGPRDTQYF. In DNA form, the CDR3 reads TGCGCCAGCAGTTTGGAGCGGGGGCCCCGAGATACGCAGTATTTT.

This clone appeared a few times. The chain joins TRBV2 to TRBJ2-7, with 9 positions matching TRBD2. CDR3 length: 14 amino acids. Germline assignment: CDR1 SNHLY and CDR2 FYNNEI. J lost 4 bases, V lost 9 bases, and 10 bases had no gene match. The CDR3 bases are TGTGCCAGTAGGATCGGGACTAGCACTTACGAGCAGTACTTC. It translates to CASRIGTSTYEQYF.

The V call is TRBV5-1, the J call TRBJ2-3; D is uncertain. Germline CDR1 SGHRS, CDR2 YFSETQ. This CDR3 is 14 amino acids long. Trimming took off 3 bases at V and 6 bases at J, with 14 bases between the two ends. In DNA form, the CDR3 reads TGCGCCAGCAGCTCAAGTCGAGTCCGGGATACGCAGTATTTT. This gives the protein CASSSSRVRDTQYF.

The count of this clone is one. V gene TRBV5-4 combines with J gene TRBJ2-3, with TRBD2 matching over 10 bases. Trimming removed 4 bases from V and 4 bases from J; junction bases left unmatched: 9. The CDR3 has 16 residues. Germline assignment: CDR1 SGHNT and CDR2 YYREEE (reference sequence). CDR3 bases: TGTGCCAGCAGCCTCCGCCAGCGGGGGGGGGCAGATACGCAGTATTTT. Its protein product is CASSLRQRGGADTQYF.

The chain has TRBV28 and TRBJ1-5, with D uncertain. The CDR3 runs to 16 residues. The V gene's germline CDR1 is MDHEN and CDR2 SYDVKM. V was pared by 4 bases and J by 0 bases, with 13 bases between. The CDR3 nucleotides read TGTGCCAGCAGTTGGGGAGAGAGTGGTAGCAATCAGCCCCAGCATTTT. Its protein product is CASSWGESGSNQPQHF.

This clone was seen once. The rearrangement uses TRBV12-3 or TRBV12-4 and TRBJ2-3; D remains ambiguous. The CDR3 covers 13 residues. V lost 1 base and J 4 bases, leaving 6 bases between the germline ends. In DNA form, the CDR3 reads TGTGCCAGCAGTTTAGTGTCTCCAGATACGCAGTATTTT. Translation gives CASSLVSPDTQYF.